Listed below are T cell receptor beta chains from one sample, sequenced in a study of response to subunit inactivated influenza vaccine. From the RT-PCR reads, TCRdb called clonotypes with MiXCR, one entry per CDR3 protein. In the table there are more than 700,000 distinct CDR3 sequences, approximately 21% of which are singletons. Material: PBMCs from blood, obtained less than 6 days after vaccination. These TCRs come from a man between 50 and 59 years old who received an inactivated influenza vaccine. Each CDR3 is given with its conserved first and last residue. The D gene is left open where the match is weak. The listing skips clone size in some rows; elsewhere it reads once, few, many or a size class.

V gene	D gene	J gene	clone size	CDR3 protein	CDR3 DNA
TRBV4-2	NA	TRBJ2-2	few	CASSQDPPGAITGELFF	TGTGCCAGCAGCCAAGATCCCCCAGGGGCCATCACCGGGGAGCTGTTTTTT
TRBV20-1	NA	TRBJ1-1	many	CSAPLDGGTGTEAFF	TGCAGTGCTCCCCTCGATGGGGGGACGGGGACTGAAGCTTTCTTT
TRBV5-1	TRBD2	TRBJ2-2	NA	CASSLVAGAHTGELFF	TGCGCCAGCAGCTTGGTAGCGGGAGCGCACACCGGGGAGCTGTTTTTT
TRBV18	NA	TRBJ2-1	few	CASSRLAGNEQFF	TGTGCCAGCTCACGGCTAGCAGGCAATGAGCAGTTCTTC
TRBV7-9	TRBD2	TRBJ2-7	many	CASSHPRWEGTYEQYF	TGTGCCAGCAGCCACCCCCGTTGGGAGGGTACCTACGAGCAGTACTTC
TRBV4-3	TRBD1	TRBJ2-4	NA	CASSHQRQGKAKNIQYF	TGCGCCAGCAGCCACCAACGACAGGGGAAGGCCAAAAACATTCAGTACTTC
TRBV6-1	NA	TRBJ2-1	few	CASSWELSLNEQFF	TGTGCCAGCAGCTGGGAACTCAGCCTCAATGAGCAGTTCTTC
TRBV20-1	NA	TRBJ2-3	NA	CSARFTGVPMDTQYF	TGCAGTGCTAGGTTTACGGGGGTTCCCATGGATACGCAGTATTTT
TRBV28	NA	TRBJ2-1	NA	CASSWTAGNEQFF	TGTGCCAGCAGTTGGACGGCCGGCAATGAGCAGTTCTTC
TRBV20-1	TRBD1	TRBJ1-5	few	CSASPGGRQPQHF	TGCAGTGCATCCCCAGGGGGCCGGCAGCCCCAGCATTTT
TRBV11-2	NA	TRBJ2-7	few	CASSLDARPPYEQYF	TGTGCCAGCAGCTTAGATGCGCGACCCCCCTACGAGCAGTACTTC
TRBV6-1	NA	TRBJ2-7	NA	CASIEAAQGSYEQYF	TGTGCCAGCATCGAAGCGGCGCAGGGGTCCTACGAGCAGTACTTC
TRBV18	TRBD2	TRBJ2-1	few	CASSSSGGTSYNEQFF	TGTGCCAGCTCATCTAGCGGGGGGACGTCCTACAATGAGCAGTTCTTC
TRBV20-1	NA	TRBJ2-6	few	CSALTGANVLTF	TGCAGTGCTTTAACTGGGGCCAACGTCCTGACTTTC
TRBV29-1	NA	TRBJ2-6	many	CSVRAGANVLTF	TGCAGCGTCAGGGCGGGGGCCAACGTCCTGACTTTC
TRBV28	NA	TRBJ2-2	NA	CASSPFGSKLFF	TGTGCCAGCAGCCCCTTTGGTAGTAAGCTGTTTTTT
TRBV12-3/TRBV12-4	NA	TRBJ2-7	NA	CASSSSGTTYEQYF	TGTGCCAGCAGTTCCTCCGGGACGACCTACGAGCAGTACTTC
TRBV20-1	TRBD2	TRBJ2-1	few	CSAKGLAGGHLGGNEQFF	TGCAGTGCTAAGGGACTAGCGGGAGGCCACCTCGGAGGCAATGAGCAGTTCTTC
TRBV12-3/TRBV12-4	TRBD2	TRBJ2-1	many	CASSIAGDFDEQFF	TGTGCCAGCAGTATAGCGGGGGACTTTGATGAGCAGTTCTTC
TRBV18	NA	TRBJ2-5	NA	CASSPGSREFETQYF	TGTGCCAGCTCACCAGGGTCCAGGGAATTTGAGACCCAGTACTTC
TRBV15	NA	TRBJ2-7	once	CATSGLPVVEQYF	TGTGCCACCAGCGGCTTGCCAGTCGTGGAGCAGTACTTC
TRBV7-2	TRBD2	TRBJ2-3	NA	CASSTRRTSGGGDTQYF	TGTGCCAGCAGCACCCGCCGGACTAGCGGGGGAGGAGATACGCAGTATTTT
TRBV12-3/TRBV12-4	NA	TRBJ2-5	many	CASSSGKETQYF	TGTGCCAGCAGTTCAGGGAAAGAGACCCAGTACTTC